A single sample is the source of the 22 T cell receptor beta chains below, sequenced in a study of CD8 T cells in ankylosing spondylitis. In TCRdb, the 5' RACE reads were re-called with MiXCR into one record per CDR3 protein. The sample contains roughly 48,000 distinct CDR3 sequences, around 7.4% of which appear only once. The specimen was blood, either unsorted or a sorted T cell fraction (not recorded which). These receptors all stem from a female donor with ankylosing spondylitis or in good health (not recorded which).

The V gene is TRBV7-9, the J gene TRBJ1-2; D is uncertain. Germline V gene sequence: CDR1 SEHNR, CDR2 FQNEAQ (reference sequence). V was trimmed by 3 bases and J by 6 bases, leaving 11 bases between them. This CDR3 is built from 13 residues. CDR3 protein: CASSLKLSDGYTF. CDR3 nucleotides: TGTGCCAGCAGCTTGAAGCTCTCGGATGGCTACACCTTC.

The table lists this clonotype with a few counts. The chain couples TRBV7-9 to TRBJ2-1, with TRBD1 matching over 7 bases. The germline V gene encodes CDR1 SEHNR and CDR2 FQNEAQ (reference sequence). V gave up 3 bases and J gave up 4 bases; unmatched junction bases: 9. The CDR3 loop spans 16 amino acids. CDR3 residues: CASSFPVTGLYNEQFF. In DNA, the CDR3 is TGTGCCAGCAGCTTCCCGGTGACAGGGCTGTACAATGAGCAGTTCTTC. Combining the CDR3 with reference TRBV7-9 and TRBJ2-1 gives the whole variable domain DTGVSQNPRHKITKRGQNVTFRCDPISEHNRLYWYRQTLGQGPEFLTYFQNEAQLEKSRLLSDRFSAERPKGSFSTLEIQRTEQGDSAMYLCASSFPVTGLYNEQFFGPGTRLTVL.

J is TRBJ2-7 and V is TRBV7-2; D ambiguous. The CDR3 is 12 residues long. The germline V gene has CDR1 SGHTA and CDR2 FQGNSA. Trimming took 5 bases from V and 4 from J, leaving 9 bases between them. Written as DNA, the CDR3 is TGTGCCAGCAGCCCGGACCGATACGAGCAGTACTTC. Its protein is CASSPDRYEQYF.

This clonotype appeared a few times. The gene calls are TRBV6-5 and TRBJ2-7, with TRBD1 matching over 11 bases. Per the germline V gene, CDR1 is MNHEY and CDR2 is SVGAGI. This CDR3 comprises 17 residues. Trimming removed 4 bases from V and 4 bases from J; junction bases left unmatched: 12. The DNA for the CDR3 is TGTGCCAGCAGTTCACCTCCCCGGGACAGGGGGAGGTACGAGCAGTACTTC. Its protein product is CASSSPPRDRGRYEQYF.

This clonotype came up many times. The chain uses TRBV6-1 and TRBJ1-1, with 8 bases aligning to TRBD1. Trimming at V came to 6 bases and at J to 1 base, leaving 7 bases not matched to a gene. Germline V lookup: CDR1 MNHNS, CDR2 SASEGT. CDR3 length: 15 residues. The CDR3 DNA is TGTGCCAGCAGGCCCCCCAGGGGGCGGAACACTGAAGCTTTCTTT. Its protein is CASRPPRGRNTEAFF.

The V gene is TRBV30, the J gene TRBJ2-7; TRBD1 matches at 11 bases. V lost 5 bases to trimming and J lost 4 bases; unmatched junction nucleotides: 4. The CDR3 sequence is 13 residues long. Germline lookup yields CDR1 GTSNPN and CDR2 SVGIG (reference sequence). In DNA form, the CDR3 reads TGTGCCTGGCGGACAGGGGGCATTTACGAGCAGTACTTC. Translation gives CAWRTGGIYEQYF.

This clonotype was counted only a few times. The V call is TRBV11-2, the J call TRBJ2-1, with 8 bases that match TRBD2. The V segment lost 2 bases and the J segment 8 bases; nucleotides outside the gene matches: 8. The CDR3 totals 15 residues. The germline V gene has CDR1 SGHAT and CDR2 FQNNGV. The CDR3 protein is CASSLSAGEVHEQFF. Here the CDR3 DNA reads TGTGCCAGCAGCTTATCAGCGGGGGAAGTGCATGAGCAGTTCTTC.

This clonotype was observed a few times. CDR3 region: CASSFRTSGGFYEQYF. The DNA for the CDR3 is TGTGCCAGCAGCTTCCGGACTAGCGGGGGCTTCTACGAGCAGTACTTC. The chain combines TRBV7-2 with TRBJ2-7; 13 bases are shared with TRBD2. Germline V lookup: CDR1 SGHTA, CDR2 FQGNSA. The CDR3 length is 16 residues. Unmatched junction bases numbered 5, after V lost 3 bases and J lost 3 bases.

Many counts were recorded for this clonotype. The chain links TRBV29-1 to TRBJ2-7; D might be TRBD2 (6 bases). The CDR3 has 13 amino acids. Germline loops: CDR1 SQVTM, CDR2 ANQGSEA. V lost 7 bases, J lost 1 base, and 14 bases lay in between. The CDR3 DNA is TGCAGCGCCTCGGCAGGGAGGTCCTACGAGCAGTACTTC. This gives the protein CSASAGRSYEQYF.

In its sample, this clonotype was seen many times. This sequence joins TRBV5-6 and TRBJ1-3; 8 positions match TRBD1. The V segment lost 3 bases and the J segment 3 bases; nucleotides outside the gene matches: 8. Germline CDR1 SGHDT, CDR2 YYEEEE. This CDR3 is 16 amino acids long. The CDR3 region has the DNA TGTGCCAGCAGCTCACTCCTCGACAGGGGTGGAAACACCATATATTTT. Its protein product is CASSSLLDRGGNTIYF.

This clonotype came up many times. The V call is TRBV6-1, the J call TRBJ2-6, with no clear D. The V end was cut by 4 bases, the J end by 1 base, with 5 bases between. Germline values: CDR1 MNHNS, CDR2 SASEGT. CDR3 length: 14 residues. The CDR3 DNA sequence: TGTGCCAGCAGTGTGGGGTCTGGGGCCAACGTCCTGACTTTC. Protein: CASSVGSGANVLTF.

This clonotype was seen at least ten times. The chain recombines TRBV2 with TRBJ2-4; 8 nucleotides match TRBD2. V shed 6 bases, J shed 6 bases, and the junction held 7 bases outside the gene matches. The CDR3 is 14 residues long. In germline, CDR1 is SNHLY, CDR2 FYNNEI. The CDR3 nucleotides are TGTGCCAGCAGCGAATTCGGGGGGGTAAACATTCAGTACTTC. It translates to CASSEFGGVNIQYF.

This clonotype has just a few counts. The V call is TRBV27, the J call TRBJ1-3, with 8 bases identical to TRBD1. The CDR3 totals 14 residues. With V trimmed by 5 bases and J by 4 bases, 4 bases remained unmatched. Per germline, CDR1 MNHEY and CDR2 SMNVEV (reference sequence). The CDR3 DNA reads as TGTGCCAGCAGTAGAGGGACAGGAGGAAACACCATATATTTT. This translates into CASSRGTGGNTIYF.

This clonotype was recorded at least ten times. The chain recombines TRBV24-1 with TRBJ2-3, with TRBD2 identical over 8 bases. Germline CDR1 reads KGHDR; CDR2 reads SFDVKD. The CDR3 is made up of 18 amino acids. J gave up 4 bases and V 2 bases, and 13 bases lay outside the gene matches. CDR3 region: CATSDYGRVAGNADTQYF. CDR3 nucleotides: TGTGCCACCAGTGATTATGGTCGAGTAGCGGGGAATGCAGATACGCAGTATTTT.

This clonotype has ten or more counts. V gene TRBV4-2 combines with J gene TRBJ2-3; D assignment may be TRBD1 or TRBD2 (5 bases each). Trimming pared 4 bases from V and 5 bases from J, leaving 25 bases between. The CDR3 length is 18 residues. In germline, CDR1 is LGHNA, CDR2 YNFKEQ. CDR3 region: CASSRGHGALGVEDTQYF. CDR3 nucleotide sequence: TGTGCCAGCAGCCGAGGACATGGGGCTCTGGGGGTTGAAGATACGCAGTATTTT.

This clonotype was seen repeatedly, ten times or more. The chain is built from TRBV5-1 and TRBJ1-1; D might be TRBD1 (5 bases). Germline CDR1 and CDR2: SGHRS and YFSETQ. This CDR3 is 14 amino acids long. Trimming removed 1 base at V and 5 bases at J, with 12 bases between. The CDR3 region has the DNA TGCGCCAGCAGCTTGCCGGAGGGGAGGACTGAAGCTTTCTTT. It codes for CASSLPEGRTEAFF.

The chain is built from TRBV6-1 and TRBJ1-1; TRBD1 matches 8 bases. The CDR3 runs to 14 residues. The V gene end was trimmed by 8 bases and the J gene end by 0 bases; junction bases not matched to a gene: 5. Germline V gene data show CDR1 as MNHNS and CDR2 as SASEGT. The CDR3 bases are TGTGCCAGCCCCAGGACAGGGATGAACACTGAAGCTTTCTTT. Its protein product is CASPRTGMNTEAFF.

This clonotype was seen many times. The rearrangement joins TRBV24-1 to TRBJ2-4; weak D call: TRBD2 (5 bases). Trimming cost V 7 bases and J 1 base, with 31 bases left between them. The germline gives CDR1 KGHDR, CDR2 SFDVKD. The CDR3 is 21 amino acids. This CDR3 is CATRYGTYRDSPARAKNIQYF. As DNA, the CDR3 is TGTGCCACCAGATACGGAACCTACCGGGATTCCCCGGCGAGGGCCAAAAACATTCAGTACTTC.

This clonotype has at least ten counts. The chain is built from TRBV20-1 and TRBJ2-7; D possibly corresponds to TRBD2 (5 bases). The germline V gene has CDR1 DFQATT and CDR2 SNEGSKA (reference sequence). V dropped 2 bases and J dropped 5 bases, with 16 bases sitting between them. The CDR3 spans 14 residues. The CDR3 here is CSARPLERVHEQYV. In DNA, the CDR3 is TGCAGTGCTAGACCATTGGAGAGGGTCCACGAGCAGTACGTC.

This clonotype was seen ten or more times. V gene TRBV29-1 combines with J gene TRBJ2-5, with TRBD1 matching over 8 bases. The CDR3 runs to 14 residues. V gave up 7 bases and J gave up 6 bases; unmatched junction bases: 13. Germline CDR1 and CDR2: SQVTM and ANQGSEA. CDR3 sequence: CSAYRVDRGKTQYF. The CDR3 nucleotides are TGCAGCGCTTATAGGGTCGACAGGGGTAAGACCCAGTACTTC.

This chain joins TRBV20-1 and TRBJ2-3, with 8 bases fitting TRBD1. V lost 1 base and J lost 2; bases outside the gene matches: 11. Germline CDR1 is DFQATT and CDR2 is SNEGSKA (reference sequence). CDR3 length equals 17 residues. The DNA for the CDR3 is TGCAGTGCTAGAGTTCTTGGACAGGGAAGAGCCACAGATACGCAGTATTTT. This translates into CSARVLGQGRATDTQYF.

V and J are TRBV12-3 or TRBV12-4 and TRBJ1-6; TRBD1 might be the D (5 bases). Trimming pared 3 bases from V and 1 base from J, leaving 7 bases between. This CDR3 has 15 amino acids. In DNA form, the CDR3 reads TGTGCCAGCAGTTTGAGGGGATCCTATAATTCACCCCTCCACTTT. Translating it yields CASSLRGSYNSPLHF.